Below, 4 T cell receptor beta chains from the same sample are listed, as sequenced in a study of blood T cells in healthy people across ages. It was with a sample-barcoded 5' primer and a J-beta primer mix that a second PCR of roughly 7 to 12 cycles was run. In TCRdb, the 5' RACE reads were re-called with MiXCR into one record per CDR3 protein. The sample carries 800,000 or so distinct CDR3 sequences, 20% to 30% recorded once. These same records also appear under a second study, on T cells of mothers and their children.

The sequencing sample was made of blood. These receptors came from a boy aged 5-17 years in good health.

The V gene is TRBV18, the J gene TRBJ2-1; TRBD2 aligns across 9 bases. The V gene end was trimmed by 1 base and the J gene end by 3 bases; junction bases not matched to a gene: 10. There are 18 residues in the CDR3. Germline V gives CDR1 KGHSH, CDR2 LQKENI. CDR3 nucleotide sequence: TGTGCCAGCTCACCACAAAGACTAGCGGAAAAAAACTACAATGAGCAGTTCTTC. Its translation is CASSPQRLAEKNYNEQFF.

DNA of the CDR3: TGTGCCAGCAGTTTTCTCGGCGTTGCGGGGGAAGAGACCCAGTACTTC. This translates into CASSFLGVAGEETQYF. V gene TRBV28 combines with J gene TRBJ2-5, with TRBD2 identical over 7 bases. This CDR3 has 16 residues. Germline CDR1 MDHEN, CDR2 SYDVKM. J gave up 3 bases and V 3 bases, and 10 bases lay outside the gene matches.

This clonotype was seen a handful of times. V is TRBV20-1 and J is TRBJ1-1; D gene ambiguous. V was clipped by 4 bases and J by 3 bases, with 15 bases between them. The CDR3 length is 14 residues. Germline-derived CDR1 and CDR2 are DFQATT and SNEGSKA (reference sequence). CDR3 nucleotide sequence: TGCAGTGCTAAAAGAGACGGAGTTTACACTGAAGCTTTCTTT. Translation: CSAKRDGVYTEAFF.

The genes are TRBV18 and TRBJ2-5, with a tentative D call TRBD1 (6 bases). The last part of the DNA fits TRBJ2-7 better; the J call may be wrong. In germline, CDR1 is KGHSH, CDR2 LQKENI. The CDR3 length is 12 residues. This CDR3 reads CASATGTYEQYF. In DNA, the CDR3 is TGTGCCAGCGCAACAGGGACCTACGAGCAGTACTTC.